The 22 T cell receptor beta chains given below trace back to one sample, sequenced in a study of T-cell memory formation after mild COVID-19 (dated by TCRdb to the early 2020s). The library was made by 5' RACE. The sequencer was an Illumina NovaSeq 6000. TCRdb's own reprocessing of the public reads used fastp at Q25 and MiXCR and kept productive beta chains. Each record represents a unique CDR3 protein, reported with the most common genes and DNA among its rows. For this sample the table gives some 330,000 distinct CDR3 sequences, of which under 25% were detected only once. The biggest ten clones account for around an eighth of the sample. Sequenced material: PBMCs or a T cell subset sorted from them (not recorded which). These receptors were taken from an adult woman who had mild COVID-19 (a few samples of this study predate the infection). The sample titles of this study are shuffled in the database, so cell type and time point are left out; the donor was told from shared clones.

The V gene is TRBV19, the J gene TRBJ2-7, with no clear D. The CDR3 spans 14 residues. Germline lookup yields CDR1 LNHDA and CDR2 SQIVND (reference sequence). V was clipped by 0 bases and J by 4 bases, with 10 bases between them. The CDR3 reads CASSIDGRLYEQYF. DNA for the CDR3: TGTGCCAGTAGTATAGATGGTAGGCTGTACGAGCAGTACTTC.

In this sample, this clonotype turned up a few times. This CDR3 is CASSYYPFSGIEQYF. Here the CDR3 DNA reads TGTGCCAGCAGTTACTACCCCTTTTCTGGCATTGAGCAGTACTTC. The genes are TRBV6-5 and TRBJ2-7; D is unresolved. The CDR3 is 15 residues long. The V end lost 1 base, the J end lost 7 bases, and 17 bases lay between the germline ends. The germline CDR1 and CDR2 sequences are MNHEY and SVGAGI.

The chain carries TRBV5-6 and TRBJ2-1, with 10 bases aligning to TRBD2. V lost 2 bases to trimming and J lost 7 bases; unmatched junction nucleotides: 3. Germline V gene data show CDR1 as SGHDT and CDR2 as YYEEEE. This CDR3 contains 14 residues. As DNA, the CDR3 is TGTGCCAGCAGCTTTCCGGGACTAGCGAATGAGCAGTTCTTC. It is translated as CASSFPGLANEQFF. The variable domain in full, with the rest retrieved from reference TRBV5-6 and TRBJ2-1, is DAGVTQSPTHLIKTRGQQVTLRCSPKSGHDTVSWYQQALGQGPQFIFQYYEEEERQRGNFPDRFSGHQFPNYSSELNVNALLLGDSALYLCASSFPGLANEQFFGPGTRLTVL.

The chain joins TRBV11-2 to TRBJ2-1, with D uncertain. V gave up 5 bases and J gave up 8 bases, with 7 bases separating them. In germline, CDR1 is SGHAT, CDR2 FQNNGV. The CDR3 is 11 amino acids. Here the CDR3 DNA reads TGTGCCAGCAGCCGGTGGGATGAGCAGTTCTTC. Its protein product is CASSRWDEQFF.

The chain employs TRBV5-1 and TRBJ2-2; D is unresolved. Germline loops: CDR1 SGHRS, CDR2 YFSETQ. The CDR3 consists of 15 residues. Deletions cut 6 bases from V and 4 bases from J, with 16 bases between. CDR3 in amino acids: CASIKVGRPTGELFF. In DNA form, the CDR3 reads TGCGCCAGCATAAAGGTGGGCAGGCCCACCGGGGAGCTGTTTTTT.

The rearrangement uses TRBV4-1 and TRBJ2-1, with D perhaps TRBD1 or TRBD2 (5 bases each). Germline V gene sequence: CDR1 MGHRA, CDR2 YSYEKL. The germline V and J ends were trimmed by 7 bases and 9 bases, with 16 bases remaining between them. The CDR3 has 13 amino acids. As DNA, the CDR3 is TGCGCCAGCAAGGGGATCGGGGATTCTGAGCAGTTCTTC. Translating gives CASKGIGDSEQFF.

This clonotype was counted ten times or more. The chain joins TRBV12-3 or TRBV12-4 to TRBJ2-3; weak D call: TRBD2 (6 bases). The CDR3 is made up of 15 amino acids. V gave up 5 bases and J gave up 1 base, with 13 bases separating them. The DNA for the CDR3 is TGTGCCAGCAGTCTCCGTGGAGGGCGCACAGATACGCAGTATTTT. Translation gives CASSLRGGRTDTQYF.

CDR3 DNA sequence: TGTGCCAGCAGTTCCCGGACGCAGACCTACGAGCAGTACTTC. Protein product: CASSSRTQTYEQYF. The chain joins TRBV12-3 or TRBV12-4 to TRBJ2-7; D remains ambiguous. V was shortened by 4 bases and J by 2 bases, with 12 bases between the two germline ends. The CDR3 runs to 14 residues.

CDR3 in amino acids: CASSPSGWERETQYF. The CDR3 nucleotides read TGTGCCAGCAGCCCTAGCGGGTGGGAGAGAGAGACCCAGTACTTC. The chain is built from TRBV12-3 or TRBV12-4 and TRBJ2-5; 8 nucleotides agree with TRBD2. V lost 6 bases to trimming and J lost 4 bases; unmatched junction nucleotides: 10. There are 15 residues in the CDR3.

The J gene is TRBJ2-1, the V gene TRBV7-9, with D hard to call. Trimming left V 5 bases short and J 0 bases short, with 17 bases between. CDR1 is SEHNR and CDR2 is FQNEAQ in the germline V gene (reference sequence). The CDR3 totals 17 residues. CDR3 DNA sequence: TGTGCCAGCAGCCGAACCCGCGTCGGGCACTCCTACAATGAGCAGTTCTTC. Encoded protein: CASSRTRVGHSYNEQFF. Full variable domain (missing parts from reference TRBV7-9 and TRBJ2-1): DTGVSQNPRHKITKRGQNVTFRCDPISEHNRLYWYRQTLGQGPEFLTYFQNEAQLEKSRLLSDRFSAERPKGSFSTLEIQRTEQGDSAMYLCASSRTRVGHSYNEQFFGPGTRLTVL.

This clonotype came up a few times. The genes are TRBV10-3 and TRBJ2-4; possible D gene TRBD1, 7 bases. CDR3 length: 14 amino acids. V lost 8 bases and J 9 bases, leaving 20 bases between the germline ends. The V gene's germline CDR1 is ENHRY and CDR2 SYGVKD. In nucleotides, the CDR3 is TGTGCCATCTCCCGAGAGGGGGCGCGGGGCATTCAGTACTTC. This sequence encodes CAISREGARGIQYF.

This clonotype has a handful of counts. V and J are TRBV12-3 or TRBV12-4 and TRBJ1-5; no definite D call. Deletions cut 7 bases from V and 1 base from J, with 8 bases between. The CDR3 has 13 residues. The CDR3 DNA follows: TGTGCCAGCAAAGGGTTAAGCAATCAGCCCCAGCATTTT. This gives the protein CASKGLSNQPQHF.

The rearrangement links TRBV4-2 to TRBJ1-2, with unresolved D. V was shortened by 0 bases and J by 4 bases, with 18 bases between the two germline ends. This CDR3 has 17 amino acids. Looked up from germline, CDR1 is LGHNA and CDR2 is YNFKEQ. The chain's CDR3 is CASSQDIHSPTGYGYTF. In nucleotides, the CDR3 is TGTGCCAGCAGCCAAGATATACACAGCCCAACGGGCTATGGCTACACCTTC.

This clonotype has more than one count but fewer than ten. This rearrangement joins TRBV12-3 or TRBV12-4 to TRBJ2-3; TRBD1 matches 7 bases. V lost 7 bases, J lost 6 bases, and 13 bases stayed unmatched. This CDR3 comprises 15 residues. This CDR3 reads CASTHGQEFADTQYF. The CDR3 nucleotides read TGTGCCAGCACCCACGGACAGGAGTTTGCGGATACGCAGTATTTT.

This clonotype was picked up a small number of times. The chain has TRBV20-1 and TRBJ2-3; 8 bases align to TRBD2. The germline CDR1 and CDR2 sequences are DFQATT and SNEGSKA (reference sequence). The CDR3 sequence is 15 residues long. Trimming took 4 bases from V and 0 from J; bases not matched to a gene: 6. CDR3 nucleotide sequence: TGCAGTGCTACTACTAGCGGAACTAGCACAGATACGCAGTATTTT. This sequence encodes CSATTSGTSTDTQYF.

The chain carries TRBV5-5 and TRBJ2-7; 10 nucleotides agree with TRBD2. CDR1 is SGHKS, CDR2 YYEKEE, per germline (reference sequence). J was trimmed by 0 bases and V by 2 bases; bases with no gene match: 5. The CDR3 loop spans 16 amino acids. CDR3 coding DNA: TGTGCCAGCAGCTTTCTATCTAGCGGGAGCTCCTACGAGCAGTACTTC. It translates to CASSFLSSGSSYEQYF. Filled out from reference TRBV5-5 and TRBJ2-7, the complete variable domain reads DAGVTQSPTHLIKTRGQQVTLRCSPISGHKSVSWYQQVLGQGPQFIFQYYEKEERGRGNFPDRFSARQFPNYSSELNVNALLLGDSALYLCASSFLSSGSSYEQYFGPGTRLTVT.

This clonotype was detected many times. The chain combines TRBV12-3 or TRBV12-4 with TRBJ1-1, with D tentatively TRBD1 (5 bases). The CDR3 runs to 13 residues. The V end was cut by 1 base, the J end by 5 bases, with 8 bases between. CDR3 protein: CASSLVRGTEAFF. The CDR3 DNA reads TGTGCCAGCAGTTTAGTTCGGGGGACTGAAGCTTTCTTT.

The rearrangement joins TRBV9 to TRBJ2-1; 11 nucleotides align to TRBD2. Germline lookup yields CDR1 SGDLS and CDR2 YYNGEE. This CDR3 region has 19 residues. V shed 4 bases, J shed 3 bases, and the junction held 15 bases outside the gene matches. The CDR3: CASSPGLAETPSGYNEQFF. Here the CDR3 DNA reads TGTGCCAGCAGCCCGGGACTAGCGGAGACCCCCAGCGGCTACAATGAGCAGTTCTTC. Drawing the rest from reference TRBV9 and TRBJ2-1, the complete variable domain is DSGVTQTPKHLITATGQRVTLRCSPRSGDLSVYWYQQSLDQGLQFLIQYYNGEERAKGNILERFSAQQFPDLHSELNLSSLELGDSALYFCASSPGLAETPSGYNEQFFGPGTRLTVL.

This clonotype turned up a few times. V gene TRBV29-1 combines with J gene TRBJ2-7; TRBD2 matches at 8 bases. Looked up from germline, CDR1 is SQVTM and CDR2 is ANQGSEA. The CDR3 runs 12 residues. The CDR3 region is CSAPGGAGEQYF. The CDR3 DNA reads as TGCAGTGCCCCCGGGGGGGCCGGCGAGCAGTACTTC.

The J gene is TRBJ1-1, the V gene TRBV7-9; D remains unclear. Trimming took off 3 bases at V and 0 bases at J, with 11 bases between the two ends. Germline V gene lookup returns CDR1 SEHNR and CDR2 FQNEAQ (reference sequence). The CDR3 has 15 residues. This CDR3 reads CASSLALVMNTEAFF. The CDR3 DNA sequence: TGTGCCAGCAGCTTGGCCTTAGTAATGAACACTGAAGCTTTCTTT.

The chain employs TRBV2 and TRBJ2-3; D ambiguous. CDR1 and CDR2 (germline): SNHLY, FYNNEI. Trimming removed 8 bases from V and 4 bases from J, with 10 bases in between. The CDR3 has 12 amino acids. CDR3 nucleotides: TGTGCCAGCGGCCCCTCTGCAGATACGCAGTATTTT. Protein: CASGPSADTQYF. Together with reference TRBV2 and TRBJ2-3, the CDR3 gives the full variable domain: EPEVTQTPSHQVTQMGQEVILRCVPISNHLYFYWYRQILGQKVEFLVSFYNNEISEKSEIFDDQFSVERPDGSNFTLKIRSTKLEDSAMYFCASGPSADTQYFGPGTRLTVL.

This clonotype was observed at least ten times. The J gene is TRBJ2-1, the V gene TRBV20-1; perhaps TRBD2 as D (5 bases). V lost 5 bases and J lost 0, with 11 bases in between. The CDR3 runs 14 residues. Per the germline V gene, CDR1 is DFQATT and CDR2 is SNEGSKA (reference sequence). The CDR3 nucleotides read TGCAGTGCTCCTAGCTCTTCCTCCTACAATGAGCAGTTCTTC. Protein: CSAPSSSSYNEQFF.